This TCR beta chain was identified during a study of cytotoxic CD8 clonotypes in ibrutinib-treated CLL. Using immunoSEQ multiplex PCR, the repertoire was profiled, and TCRdb retains in-frame clones only, with some absent. In the table there are about 180,000 clones, more than 80% of which are singletons. The CDR3 consists of 16 residues. Trimming at V came to 2 bases and at J to 0 bases, leaving 5 bases not matched to a gene. The germline V gene encodes CDR1 SNHLY and CDR2 FYNNEI. The rearrangement joins TRBV2 to TRBJ2-7; TRBD2 matches at 9 bases. This specimen was PBMCs, taken after 24 months of ibrutinib treatment. This receptor was obtained from a human donor with chronic lymphocytic leukemia. The CDR3 protein is CASSEWLAGDSYEQYF. The DNA for the CDR3 is TGTGCCAGCAGTGAATGGTTAGCGGGGGACTCCTACGAGCAGTACTTC.